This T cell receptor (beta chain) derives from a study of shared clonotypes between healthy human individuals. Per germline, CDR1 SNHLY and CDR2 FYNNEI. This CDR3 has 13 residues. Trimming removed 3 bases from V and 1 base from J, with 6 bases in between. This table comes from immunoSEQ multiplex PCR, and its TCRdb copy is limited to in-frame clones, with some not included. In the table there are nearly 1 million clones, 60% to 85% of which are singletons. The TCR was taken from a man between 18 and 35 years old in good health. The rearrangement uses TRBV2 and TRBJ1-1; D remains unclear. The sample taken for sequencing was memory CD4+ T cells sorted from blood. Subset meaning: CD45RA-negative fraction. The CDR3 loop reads CASSEEENTEAFF. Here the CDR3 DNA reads TGTGCCAGCAGTGAGGAGGAGAACACTGAAGCTTTCTTT.